A single sample gave rise to the 17 T cell receptor beta chains below, sequenced in a study of CD8+ T cells in alopecia areata. The treatment was: oral pan-JAK inhibitor, 5-10 mg twice daily. RNA extraction and reverse transcription yielded cDNA as sequencing template. Libraries were prepared by immunoSEQ multiplex PCR; TCRdb keeps only in-frame clonotypes and omits some of them. The sample has under 95,000 clones, 60% to 80% seen once. Sequences were derived from CD8+ T cells sorted from blood, sampled at week 44, from a patient treated with tofacitinib. These receptors were obtained from a human donor with alopecia areata.

The V and J genes are TRBV5-5 and TRBJ2-7; D call uncertain. Looked up from germline, CDR1 is SGHKS and CDR2 is YYEKEE (reference sequence). The V end lost 4 bases, the J end lost 4 bases, and 6 bases lay between the germline ends. CDR3 length: 11 residues. The CDR3, as DNA: TGTGCCAGCAGCGAAGCATACGAGCAGTACTTC. It encodes CASSEAYEQYF.

V and J are TRBV30 and TRBJ2-1; tentative D call: TRBD1 (5 bases). The CDR3 sequence is 12 residues long. V was shortened by 4 bases and J by 6 bases, with 10 bases between the two germline ends. Per germline, CDR1 GTSNPN and CDR2 SVGIG (reference sequence). CDR3 protein: CAWTDQGNEQFF. The CDR3 nucleotides are TGTGCCTGGACGGATCAGGGCAATGAGCAGTTCTTC.

The chain employs TRBV15 and TRBJ2-4; 7 nucleotides match TRBD2. The V gene end was trimmed by 2 bases and the J gene end by 2 bases; junction bases not matched to a gene: 3. Germline-derived CDR1 and CDR2 are LNHNV and YYDKDF (reference sequence). CDR3 length: 15 residues. The CDR3 DNA follows: TGTGCCACCAGCAGACGGGGGGAGACCAAAAACATTCAGTACTTC. This sequence encodes CATSRRGETKNIQYF.

This rearrangement joins TRBV21-1 to TRBJ2-7; the table gives TRBD1 as D, unverified against the DNA. TRBV21-1 is a known pseudogene. This CDR3 has 13 amino acids. CDR3 region: CASRIWTGGEQYF. The CDR3 DNA reads as TGTGCCAGCAGAATATGGACAGGCGGCGAGCAGTACTTC.

This clone was seen once. V gene TRBV7-2 combines with J gene TRBJ2-2; TRBD2 aligns across 14 bases. CDR1 is SGHTA, CDR2 FQGNSA, per germline. Trimming took 5 bases from V and 6 from J; bases not matched to a gene: 8. The CDR3 has 17 residues. CDR3 residues: CASSPHWTSGGPGELFF. The CDR3 coding sequence is TGTGCCAGCAGCCCCCATTGGACTAGCGGGGGGCCCGGGGAGCTGTTTTTT.

This clone was recorded a few times. This sequence joins TRBV30 and TRBJ1-1; D is unresolved. This CDR3 is 12 amino acids long. Trimming shortened V by 1 base and J by 1 base, and 4 bases separated the two germline ends. Germline V gives CDR1 GTSNPN, CDR2 SVGIG (reference sequence). The CDR3 DNA follows: TGTGCCTGGAGTGAGCCGAACACTGAAGCTTTCTTT. Translating it yields CAWSEPNTEAFF.

A few counts support this clone. The chain couples TRBV7-2 to TRBJ1-1, with a tentative D call TRBD1 (5 bases). V was pared by 1 base and J by 7 bases, with 10 bases between. Germline CDR1 SGHTA, CDR2 FQGNSA. The CDR3 extends over 13 amino acids. CDR3 bases: TGTGCCAGCAGCTTAGGGGACCACTATGAAGCTTTCTTT. The encoded protein is CASSLGDHYEAFF.

The chain employs TRBV15 and TRBJ1-4; 7 bases line up with TRBD1. With 7 bases clipped from V and 6 bases from J, the junction kept 11 bases outside the gene matches. This CDR3 has 15 residues. Germline V gives CDR1 LNHNV, CDR2 YYDKDF (reference sequence). CDR3 nucleotide sequence: TGTGCCACCACTAACACCGGGACAGCCTATGAAAAACTGTTTTTT. Its protein product is CATTNTGTAYEKLFF.

This chain links TRBV5-5 with TRBJ2-3, with 12 bases matching TRBD2. Germline V gene sequence: CDR1 SGHKS, CDR2 YYEKEE (reference sequence). The CDR3 covers 15 residues. V shed 3 bases and J 3 bases; nucleotides not matched to a gene: 2. This CDR3 reads CASSSGLAGTDTQYF. Here the CDR3 DNA reads TGTGCCAGCAGCTCAGGACTAGCGGGGACAGATACGCAGTATTTT.

This clone appeared a few times. The chain couples TRBV23-1 to TRBJ2-5; D is perhaps TRBD2 (6 bases). TRBV23-1 is known as an ORF, though its function is uncertain. V was trimmed by 7 bases and J by 5 bases, leaving 26 bases between them. CDR3 length: 17 residues. The CDR3 nucleotides are TGCGCCAGCACTCCTAACCCCGTACAGGCTCGGGAGGAGACCCAGTACTTC. This encodes CASTPNPVQAREETQYF.

V and J are TRBV5-1 and TRBJ2-2, with TRBD1 matching over 9 bases. CDR3 length equals 16 residues. With V trimmed by 4 bases and J by 6 bases, 10 bases remained unmatched. Germline lookup yields CDR1 SGHRS and CDR2 YFSETQ. As DNA, the CDR3 is TGCGCCAGCAGCCCATTCAGGACAGGGGAAGCCGGGGAGCTGTTTTTT. Translated, it gives CASSPFRTGEAGELFF.

This clone was observed a few times. The V and J genes are TRBV7-2 and TRBJ1-1, with unresolved D. V was cut by 1 base and J by 5 bases, with 14 bases left in between. There are 15 residues in the CDR3. The germline V gene encodes CDR1 SGHTA and CDR2 FQGNSA. This CDR3 is CASSLVMGLRTEAFF. Here the CDR3 DNA reads TGTGCCAGCAGCTTAGTAATGGGTCTGAGGACTGAAGCTTTCTTT.

The chain carries TRBV27 and TRBJ2-3; TRBD1 matches 9 bases. Germline CDR1 is MNHEY and CDR2 is SMNVEV (reference sequence). This CDR3 is 18 amino acids long. The J segment lost 4 bases and the V segment lost 0 bases, leaving 11 bases of the junction unmatched. The CDR3 DNA reads TGTGCCAGCAGTTTATCGGGGACAGGGATTATACTCGCAGATACGCAGTATTTT. Translation gives CASSLSGTGIILADTQYF.

The chain is built from TRBV2 and TRBJ1-1; 9 bases map to TRBD1. The CDR3 is 12 residues long. Germline CDR1 reads SNHLY; CDR2 reads FYNNEI. J lost 6 bases, V lost 8 bases, and 4 bases had no gene match. For the CDR3, the DNA is TGTGCCAGCGGGGACAGGGTATCTGAAGCTTTCTTT. Its protein product is CASGDRVSEAFF.

This clone was observed a few times. A junction end diverges from the germline sequence, so it may reflect a read error. V usage is TRBV5-6 and J usage is TRBJ2-7, with TRBD2 as a possible D gene (6 bases). Germline V gene lookup returns CDR1 SGHDT and CDR2 YYEEEE. This CDR3 is built from 14 residues. DNA of the CDR3: TGCGCCAGCAGCCAAGTAGCGGACTCCTACGAGCAGTACTTC. Its translation is CASSQVADSYEQYF.

The J gene is TRBJ2-4, the V gene TRBV5-1, with D perhaps matching TRBD2 (6 bases). V was shortened by 2 bases and J by 5 bases, with 8 bases between the two germline ends. Germline values: CDR1 SGHRS, CDR2 YFSETQ. The CDR3 is made up of 13 amino acids. CDR3 region: CASSFGGENIQYF. DNA of the CDR3: TGCGCCAGCAGCTTCGGAGGGGAAAACATTCAGTACTTC.

J is TRBJ2-1 and V is TRBV9, with D possibly TRBD2 on 7 matching bases. The germline V and J ends were trimmed by 5 bases and 6 bases, with 15 bases remaining between them. Germline CDR1 reads SGDLS; CDR2 reads YYNGEE. This CDR3 has 14 amino acids. This CDR3 is CASSTGTGGNEQFF. Here the CDR3 DNA reads TGTGCCAGCAGTACAGGGACGGGGGGCAATGAGCAGTTCTTC.